The text below deals with one T cell receptor beta chain. Other DNA sequences of this sample code for an identical CDR3. The sample belongs to a study of shared clonotypes between healthy human individuals. Sequencing was performed with immunoSEQ multiplex PCR; in TCRdb, only in-frame clones are kept and a portion is missing. The table has over 850,000 clones, roughly 74% seen once. Germline-derived CDR1 and CDR2 are SGHRS and YFSETQ. V lost 1 base and J 2 bases, leaving 7 bases between the germline ends. The CDR3 spans 13 residues. The chain links TRBV5-1 to TRBJ2-7; D is ambiguous. The specimen was memory CD4+ T cells from PBMCs. Sample subset: CD45RA-negative fraction. This receptor was taken from a man between 18 and 35 years old in good health. Some clones in this sample may be carry-over from other donors' samples. The CDR3 here is CASSLSGPYEQYF. DNA for the CDR3: TGCGCCAGCAGCTTGTCCGGACCCTACGAGCAGTACTTC.